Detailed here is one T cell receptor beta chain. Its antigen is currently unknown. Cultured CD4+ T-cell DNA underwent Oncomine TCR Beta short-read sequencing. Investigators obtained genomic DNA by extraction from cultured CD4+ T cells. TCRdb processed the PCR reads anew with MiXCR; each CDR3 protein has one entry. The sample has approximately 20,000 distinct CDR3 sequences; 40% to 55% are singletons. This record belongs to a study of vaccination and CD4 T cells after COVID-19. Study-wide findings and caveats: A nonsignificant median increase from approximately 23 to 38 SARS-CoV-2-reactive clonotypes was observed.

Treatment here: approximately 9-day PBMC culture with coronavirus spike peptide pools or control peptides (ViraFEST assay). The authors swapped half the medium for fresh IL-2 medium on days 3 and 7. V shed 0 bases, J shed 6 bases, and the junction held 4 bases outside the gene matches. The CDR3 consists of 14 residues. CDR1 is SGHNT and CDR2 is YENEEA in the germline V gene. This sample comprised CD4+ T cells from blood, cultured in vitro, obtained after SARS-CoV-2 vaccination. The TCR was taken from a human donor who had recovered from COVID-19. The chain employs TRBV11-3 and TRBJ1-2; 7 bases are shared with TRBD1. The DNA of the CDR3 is TGTGCCAGCAGCTTAGACGGGACAGAGAATGGCTACACCTTC. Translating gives CASSLDGTENGYTF.